Listed below are T cell receptor beta chains from one sample, sequenced in a study of blood T cell repertoires in COVID-19. Sequencing used immunoSEQ multiplex PCR; TCRdb keeps in-frame clones, though not all of them. Of some 110,000 clones in the sample, approximately 90% were seen once. The specimen was peripheral blood. Every receptor here comes from a man between 35 and 55 years old with acute or convalescent COVID-19. Each CDR3 is given with its conserved first and last residue. Fields, in order: D gene, clone size, V gene, J gene, CDR3 protein, CDR3 DNA. D genes are given only for firm matches. Only some rows state a clone size, as once, few, many or a class for expanded clones.

>-|-|TRBV4-2|TRBJ2-5
CASSRQEYQETQYF
TGTGCCAGCAGCCGACAGGAATACCAAGAGACCCAGTACTTC
>-|few|TRBV15|TRBJ1-5
CATSRGWQSNQPQHF
TGTGCCACCAGCAGAGGTTGGCAGTCGAATCAGCCCCAGCATTTT
>-|-|TRBV5-4|TRBJ1-4
CASTLQGSNEKLFF
TGTGCCAGCACCTTACAGGGCTCTAATGAAAAACTGTTTTTT
>TRBD1|-|TRBV5-1|TRBJ2-5
CASSLAGTGSQETQYF
TGCGCCAGCAGCTTGGCCGGGACAGGGTCCCAAGAGACCCAGTACTTC
>-|-|TRBV2|TRBJ2-4
CASSPDSGNIQYF
TGTGCCAGCAGCCCTGACAGTGGGAACATTCAGTACTTC
>-|-|TRBV7-6|TRBJ1-4
CASSSEGRSGMGGEKLFF
TGTGCCAGCAGCTCCGAAGGGCGGTCAGGGATGGGTGGAGAAAAACTGTTTTTT
>-|-|TRBV7-2|TRBJ1-2
CASSLAFGGEVYGYTF
TGTGCCAGCAGCTTAGCGTTCGGGGGAGAGGTCTATGGCTACACCTTC
>TRBD1|-|TRBV7-8|TRBJ2-7
CASSLAGQFYEQYF
TGTGCCAGCAGCTTAGCGGGACAGTTCTACGAGCAGTACTTC
>TRBD2|-|TRBV4-1|TRBJ2-3
CASSQLPGLVMRGGTDTQYF
TGCGCCAGCAGCCAATTACCGGGACTAGTAATGAGAGGAGGCACAGATACGCAGTATTTT
>-|once|TRBV5-1|TRBJ2-6
CASSLADYSGANVLTF
TGCGCCAGCAGCTTGGCAGACTACTCTGGGGCCAACGTCCTGACTTTC